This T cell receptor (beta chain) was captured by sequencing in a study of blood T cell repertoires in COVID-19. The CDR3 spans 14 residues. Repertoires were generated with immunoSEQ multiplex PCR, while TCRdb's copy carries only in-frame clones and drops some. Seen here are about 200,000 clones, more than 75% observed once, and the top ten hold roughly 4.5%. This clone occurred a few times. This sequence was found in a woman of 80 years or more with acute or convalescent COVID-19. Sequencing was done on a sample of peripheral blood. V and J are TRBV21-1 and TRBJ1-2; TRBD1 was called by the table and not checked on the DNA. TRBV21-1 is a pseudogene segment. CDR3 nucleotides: TGTGCGCGACGCACAGGTGGGGTCCACTATGGCTACACCTTC. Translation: CARRTGGVHYGYTF.